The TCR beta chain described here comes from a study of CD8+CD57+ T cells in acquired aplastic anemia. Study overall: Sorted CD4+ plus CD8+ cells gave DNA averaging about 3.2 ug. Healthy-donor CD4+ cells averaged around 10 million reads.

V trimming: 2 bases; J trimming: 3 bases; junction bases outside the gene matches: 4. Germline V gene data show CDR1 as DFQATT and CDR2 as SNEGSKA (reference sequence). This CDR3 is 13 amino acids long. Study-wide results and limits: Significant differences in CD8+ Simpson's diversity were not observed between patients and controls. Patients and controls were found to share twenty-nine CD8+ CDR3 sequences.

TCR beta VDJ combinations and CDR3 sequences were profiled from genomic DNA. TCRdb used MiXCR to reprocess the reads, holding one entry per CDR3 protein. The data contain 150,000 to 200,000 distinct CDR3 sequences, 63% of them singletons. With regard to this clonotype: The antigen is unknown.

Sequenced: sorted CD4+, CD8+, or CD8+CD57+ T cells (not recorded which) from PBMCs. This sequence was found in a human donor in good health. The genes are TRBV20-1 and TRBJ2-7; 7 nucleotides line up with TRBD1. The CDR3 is CSARPRQGYEQYF. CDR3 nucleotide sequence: TGCAGTGCTAGACCGAGACAGGGCTACGAGCAGTACTTC.